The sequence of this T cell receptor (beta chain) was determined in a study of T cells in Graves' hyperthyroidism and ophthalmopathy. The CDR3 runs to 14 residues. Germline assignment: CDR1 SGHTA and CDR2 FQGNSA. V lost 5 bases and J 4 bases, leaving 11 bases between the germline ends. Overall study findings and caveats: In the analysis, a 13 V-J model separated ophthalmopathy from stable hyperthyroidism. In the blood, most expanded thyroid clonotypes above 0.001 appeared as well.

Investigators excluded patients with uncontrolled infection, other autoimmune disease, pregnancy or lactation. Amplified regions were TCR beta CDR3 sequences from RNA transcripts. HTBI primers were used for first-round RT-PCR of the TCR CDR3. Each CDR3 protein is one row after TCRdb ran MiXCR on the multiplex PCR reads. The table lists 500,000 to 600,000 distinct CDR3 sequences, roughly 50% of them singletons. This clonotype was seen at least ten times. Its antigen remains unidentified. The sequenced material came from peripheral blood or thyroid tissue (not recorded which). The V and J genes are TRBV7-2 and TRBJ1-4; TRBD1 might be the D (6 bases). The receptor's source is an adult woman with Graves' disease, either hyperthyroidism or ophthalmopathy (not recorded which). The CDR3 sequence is CASSPRGRNEKLFF. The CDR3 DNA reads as TGTGCCAGCAGCCCCCGGGGGCGTAATGAAAAACTGTTTTTT. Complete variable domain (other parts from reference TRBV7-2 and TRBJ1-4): GAGVSQSPSNKVTEKGKDVELRCDPISGHTALYWYRQSLGQGLEFLIYFQGNSAPDKSGLPSDRFSAERTGGSVSTLTIQRTQQEDSAVYLCASSPRGRNEKLFFGSGTQLSVL.